This T cell receptor (beta chain) was obtained from a study of blood T cell repertoires in COVID-19. Study-wide context: The origin of the acute and convalescent COVID-19 samples was the United States, Italy and Spain. PBMCs, B-cell-depleted T cells, or T cells provided the cDNA or gDNA that made up the material.

Source study methods: Reference gene primer amplification gave estimated nucleated cell counts. Here immunoSEQ multiplex PCR was the method, and the copy in TCRdb shows in-frame clones only, minus some. V and J calls plus clone size are reproduced from that table; the DNA served to infer D and trimming. The sample carries about 160,000 clones, approximately 86% recorded once. Material for sequencing was peripheral blood. The sequence derives from a man aged 65 to 85 with acute or convalescent COVID-19.

The CDR3, as DNA: TGTGCCAGCAGCTTAGGGGGAATGGCGGGCCGCCAAGAGACCCAGTACTTC. Its protein is CASSLGGMAGRQETQYF. V gene TRBV11-2 combines with J gene TRBJ2-5, with D maybe TRBD2 (5 bases). Trimming removed 1 base from V and 1 base from J, with 16 bases in between. This CDR3 is built from 17 residues. In germline, CDR1 is SGHAT, CDR2 FQNNGV. The full variable domain, in which reference TRBV11-2 and TRBJ2-5 provide the parts outside the CDR3, is EAGVAQSPRYKIIEKRQSVAFWCNPISGHATLYWYQQILGQGPKLLIQFQNNGVVDDSQLPKDRFSAERLKGVDSTLKIQPAKLEDSAVYLCASSLGGMAGRQETQYFGPGTRLLVL.